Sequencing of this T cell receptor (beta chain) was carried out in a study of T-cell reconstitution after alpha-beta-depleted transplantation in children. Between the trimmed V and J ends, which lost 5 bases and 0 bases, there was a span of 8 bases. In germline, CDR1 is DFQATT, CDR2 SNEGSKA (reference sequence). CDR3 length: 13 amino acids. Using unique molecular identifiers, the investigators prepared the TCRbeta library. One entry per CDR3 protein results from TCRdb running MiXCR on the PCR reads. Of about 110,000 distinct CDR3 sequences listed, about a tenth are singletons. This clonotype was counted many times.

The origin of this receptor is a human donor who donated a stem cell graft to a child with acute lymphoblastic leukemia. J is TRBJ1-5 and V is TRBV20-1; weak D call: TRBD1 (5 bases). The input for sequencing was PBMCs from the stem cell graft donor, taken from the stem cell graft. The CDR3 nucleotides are TGCAGTGCTGGGACGGATAGCAATCAGCCCCAGCATTTT. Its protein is CSAGTDSNQPQHF.